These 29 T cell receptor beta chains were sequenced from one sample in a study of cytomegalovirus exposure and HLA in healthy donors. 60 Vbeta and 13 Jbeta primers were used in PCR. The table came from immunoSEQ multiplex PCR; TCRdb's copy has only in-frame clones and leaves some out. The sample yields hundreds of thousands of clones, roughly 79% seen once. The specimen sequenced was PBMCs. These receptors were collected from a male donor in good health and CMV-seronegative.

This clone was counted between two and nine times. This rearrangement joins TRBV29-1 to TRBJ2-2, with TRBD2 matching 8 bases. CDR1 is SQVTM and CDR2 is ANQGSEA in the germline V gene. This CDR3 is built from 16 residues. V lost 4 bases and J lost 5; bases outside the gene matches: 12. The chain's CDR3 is CSVGRRPGLETGELFF. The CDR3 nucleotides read TGCAGCGTTGGTCGGCGACCGGGACTAGAGACCGGGGAGCTGTTTTTT.

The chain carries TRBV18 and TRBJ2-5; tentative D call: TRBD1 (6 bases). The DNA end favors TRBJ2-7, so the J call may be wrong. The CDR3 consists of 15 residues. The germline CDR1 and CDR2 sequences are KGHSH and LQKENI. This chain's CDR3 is CASSPRTGHSYEQYF. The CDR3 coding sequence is TGTGCCAGCTCACCCAGGACGGGACATTCCTACGAGCAGTACTTC.

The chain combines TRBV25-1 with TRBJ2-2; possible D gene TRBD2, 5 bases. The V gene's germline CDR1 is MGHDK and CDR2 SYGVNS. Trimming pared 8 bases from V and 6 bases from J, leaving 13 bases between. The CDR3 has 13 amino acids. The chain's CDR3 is CASSTGRAGELFF. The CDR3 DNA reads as TGTGCCAGCTCGACGGGAAGGGCCGGGGAGCTGTTTTTT.

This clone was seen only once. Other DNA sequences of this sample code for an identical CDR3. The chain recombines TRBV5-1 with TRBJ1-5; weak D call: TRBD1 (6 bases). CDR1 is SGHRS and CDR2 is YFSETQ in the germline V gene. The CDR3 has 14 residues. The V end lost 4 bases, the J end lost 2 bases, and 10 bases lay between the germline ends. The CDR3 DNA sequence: TGCGCCAGCAGCCTCGAGGGGGGCAATCAGCCCCAGCATTTT. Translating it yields CASSLEGGNQPQHF.

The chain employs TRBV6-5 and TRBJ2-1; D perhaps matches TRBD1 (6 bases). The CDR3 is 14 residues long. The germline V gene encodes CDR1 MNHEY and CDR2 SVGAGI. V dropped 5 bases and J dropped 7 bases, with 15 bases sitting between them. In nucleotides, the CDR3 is TGTGCCAGCAGTCGCTCGGGACAACCTAATGAGCAGTTCTTC. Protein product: CASSRSGQPNEQFF.

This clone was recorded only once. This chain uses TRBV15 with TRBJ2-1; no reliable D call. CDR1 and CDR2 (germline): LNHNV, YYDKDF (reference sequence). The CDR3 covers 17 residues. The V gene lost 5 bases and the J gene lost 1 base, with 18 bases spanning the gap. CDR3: CATSAPRTATSYNEQFF. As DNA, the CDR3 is TGTGCCACCAGCGCCCCCCGAACCGCCACTTCCTACAATGAGCAGTTCTTC.

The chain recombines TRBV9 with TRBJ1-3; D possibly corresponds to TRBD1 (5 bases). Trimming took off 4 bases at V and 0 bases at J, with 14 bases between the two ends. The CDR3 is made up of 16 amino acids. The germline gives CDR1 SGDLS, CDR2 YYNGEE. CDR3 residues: CASSQSGGNSGNTIYF. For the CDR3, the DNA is TGTGCCAGCAGCCAGTCGGGGGGGAACTCTGGAAACACCATATATTTT.

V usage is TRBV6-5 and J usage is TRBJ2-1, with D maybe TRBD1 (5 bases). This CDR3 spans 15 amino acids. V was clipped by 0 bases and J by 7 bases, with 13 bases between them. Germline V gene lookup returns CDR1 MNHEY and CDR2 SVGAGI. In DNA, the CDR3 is TGTGCCAGCAGTTACTCGTGGGCAGGGCAGAATGAGCAGTTCTTC. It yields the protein CASSYSWAGQNEQFF.

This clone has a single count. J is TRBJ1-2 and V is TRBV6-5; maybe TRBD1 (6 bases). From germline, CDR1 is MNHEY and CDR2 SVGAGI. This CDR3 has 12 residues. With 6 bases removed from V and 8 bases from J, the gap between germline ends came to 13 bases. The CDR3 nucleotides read TGTGCCAGCAGCCGGGACATTGAAGGCTACACCTTC. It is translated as CASSRDIEGYTF.

CDR3 coding DNA: TGTGCCAGCAGTCACAGGGACAGGGGGCATGGCTACACCTTC. Translation gives CASSHRDRGHGYTF. V usage is TRBV6-6 and J usage is TRBJ1-2; 12 nucleotides line up with TRBD1. V trimming: 5 bases; J trimming: 6 bases; junction bases outside the gene matches: 4. Germline V gene sequence: CDR1 MNHNY, CDR2 SVGAGI (reference sequence). The CDR3 has 14 residues.

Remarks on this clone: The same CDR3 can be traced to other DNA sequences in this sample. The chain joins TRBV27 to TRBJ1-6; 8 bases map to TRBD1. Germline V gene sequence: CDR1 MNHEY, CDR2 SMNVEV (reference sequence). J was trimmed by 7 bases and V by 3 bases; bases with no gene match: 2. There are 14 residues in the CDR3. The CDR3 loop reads CASSLGQVNSPLHF. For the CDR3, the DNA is TGTGCCAGCAGTTTGGGACAGGTCAATTCACCCCTCCACTTT.

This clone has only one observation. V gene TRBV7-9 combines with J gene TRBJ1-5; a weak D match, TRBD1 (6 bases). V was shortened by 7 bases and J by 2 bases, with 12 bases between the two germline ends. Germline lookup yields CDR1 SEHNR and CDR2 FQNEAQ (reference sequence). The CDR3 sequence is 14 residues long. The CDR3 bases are TGTGCCAGCACCTGGGGGGGCGGCAATCAGCCCCAGCATTTT. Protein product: CASTWGGGNQPQHF.

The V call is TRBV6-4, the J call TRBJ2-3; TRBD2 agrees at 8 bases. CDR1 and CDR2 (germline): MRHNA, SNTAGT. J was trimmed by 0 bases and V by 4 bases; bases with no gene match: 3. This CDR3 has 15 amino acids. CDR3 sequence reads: CASSAGLASTDTQYF. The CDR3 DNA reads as TGTGCCAGCAGTGCCGGACTAGCCAGCACAGATACGCAGTATTTT.

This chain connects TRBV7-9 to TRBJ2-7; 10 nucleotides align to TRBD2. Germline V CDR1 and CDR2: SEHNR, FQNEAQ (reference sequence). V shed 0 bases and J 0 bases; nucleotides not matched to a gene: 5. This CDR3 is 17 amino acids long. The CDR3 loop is CASSLARTSGPSYEQYF. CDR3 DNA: TGTGCCAGCAGCTTAGCGAGGACTAGCGGTCCCTCCTACGAGCAGTACTTC.

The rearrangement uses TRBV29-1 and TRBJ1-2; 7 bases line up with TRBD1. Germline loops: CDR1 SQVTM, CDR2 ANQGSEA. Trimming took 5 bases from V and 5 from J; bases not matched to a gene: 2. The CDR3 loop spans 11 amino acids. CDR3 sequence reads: CSVIQGYGYTF. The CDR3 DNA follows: TGCAGCGTTATACAGGGGTATGGCTACACCTTC.

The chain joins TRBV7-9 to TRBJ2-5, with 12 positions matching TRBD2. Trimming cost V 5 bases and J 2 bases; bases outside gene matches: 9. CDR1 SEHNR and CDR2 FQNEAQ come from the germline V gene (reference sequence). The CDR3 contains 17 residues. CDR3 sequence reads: CASSPYPTSGSQETQYF. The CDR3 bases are TGTGCCAGCAGCCCTTACCCGACTAGCGGGAGTCAAGAGACCCAGTACTTC. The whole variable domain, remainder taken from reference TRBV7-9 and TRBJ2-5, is DTGVSQNPRHKITKRGQNVTFRCDPISEHNRLYWYRQTLGQGPEFLTYFQNEAQLEKSRLLSDRFSAERPKGSFSTLEIQRTEQGDSAMYLCASSPYPTSGSQETQYFGPGTRLLVL.

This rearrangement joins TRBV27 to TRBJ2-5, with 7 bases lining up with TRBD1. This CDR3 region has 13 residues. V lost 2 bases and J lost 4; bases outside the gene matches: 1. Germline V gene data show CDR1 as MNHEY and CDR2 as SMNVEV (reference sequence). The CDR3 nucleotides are TGTGCCAGCAGTTTAAACAGGGGAGAGACCCAGTACTTC. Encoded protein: CASSLNRGETQYF.

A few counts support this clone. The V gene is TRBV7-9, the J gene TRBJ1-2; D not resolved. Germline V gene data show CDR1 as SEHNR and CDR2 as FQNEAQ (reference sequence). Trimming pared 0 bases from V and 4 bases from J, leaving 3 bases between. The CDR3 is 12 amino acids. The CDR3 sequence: CASSLAIYGYTF. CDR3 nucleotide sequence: TGTGCCAGCAGCTTAGCCATCTATGGCTACACCTTC.

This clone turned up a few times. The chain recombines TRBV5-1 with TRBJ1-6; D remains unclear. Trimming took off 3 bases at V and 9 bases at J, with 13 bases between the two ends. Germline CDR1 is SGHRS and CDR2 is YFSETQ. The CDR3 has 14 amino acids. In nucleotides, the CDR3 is TGCGCCAGCAGCTCGGGTGCGTTTGGTTCACCCCTCCACTTT. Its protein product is CASSSGAFGSPLHF.

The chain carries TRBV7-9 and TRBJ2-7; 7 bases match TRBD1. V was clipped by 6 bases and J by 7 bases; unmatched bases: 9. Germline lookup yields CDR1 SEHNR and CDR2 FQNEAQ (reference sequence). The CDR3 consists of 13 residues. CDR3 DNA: TGTGCCAGCAGTATGCAGACAGGGATTGAGCAGTACTTC. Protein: CASSMQTGIEQYF.

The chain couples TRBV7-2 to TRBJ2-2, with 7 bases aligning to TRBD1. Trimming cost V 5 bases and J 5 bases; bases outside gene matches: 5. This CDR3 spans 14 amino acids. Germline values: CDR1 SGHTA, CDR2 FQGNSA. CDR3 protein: CASSPVRGTGELFF. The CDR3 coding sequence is TGTGCCAGCAGCCCCGTCAGGGGGACCGGGGAGCTGTTTTTT.

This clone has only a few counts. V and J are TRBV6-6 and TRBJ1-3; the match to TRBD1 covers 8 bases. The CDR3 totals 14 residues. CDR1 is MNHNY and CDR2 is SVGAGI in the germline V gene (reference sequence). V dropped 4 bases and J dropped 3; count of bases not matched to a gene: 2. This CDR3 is CASSSDRDGNTIYF. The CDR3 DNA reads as TGTGCCAGCAGTTCGGACAGGGATGGAAACACCATATATTTT.

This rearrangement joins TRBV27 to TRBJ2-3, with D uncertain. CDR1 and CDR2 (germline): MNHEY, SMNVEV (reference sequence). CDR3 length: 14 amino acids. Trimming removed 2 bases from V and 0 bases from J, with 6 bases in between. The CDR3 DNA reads TGTGCCAGCAGTTTAATAGATAGCACAGATACGCAGTATTTT. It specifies CASSLIDSTDTQYF.

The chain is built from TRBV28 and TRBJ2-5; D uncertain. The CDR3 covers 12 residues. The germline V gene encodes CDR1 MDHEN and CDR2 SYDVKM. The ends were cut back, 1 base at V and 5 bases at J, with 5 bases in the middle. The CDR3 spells CASSLSRETQYF. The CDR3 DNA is TGTGCCAGCAGTTTATCGAGGGAGACCCAGTACTTC.

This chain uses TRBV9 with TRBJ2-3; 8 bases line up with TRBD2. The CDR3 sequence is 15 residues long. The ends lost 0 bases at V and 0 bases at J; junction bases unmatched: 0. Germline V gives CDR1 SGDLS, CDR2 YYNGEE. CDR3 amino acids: CASSVGGGSTDTQYF. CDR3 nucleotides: TGTGCCAGCAGCGTAGGCGGGGGGAGCACAGATACGCAGTATTTT.

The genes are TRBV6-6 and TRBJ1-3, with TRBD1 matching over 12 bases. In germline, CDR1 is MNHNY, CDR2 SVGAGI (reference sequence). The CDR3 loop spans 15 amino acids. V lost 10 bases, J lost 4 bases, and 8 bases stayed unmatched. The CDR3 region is CATRGQGARGNTIYF. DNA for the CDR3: TGTGCCACCAGGGGACAGGGGGCGAGGGGAAACACCATATATTTT.

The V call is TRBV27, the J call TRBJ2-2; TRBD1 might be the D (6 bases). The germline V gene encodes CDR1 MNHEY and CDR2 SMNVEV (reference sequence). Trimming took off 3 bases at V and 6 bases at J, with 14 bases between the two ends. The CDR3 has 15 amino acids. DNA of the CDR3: TGTGCCAGCAGTTTCCTGGCACAGGGTCCCGGGGAGCTGTTTTTT. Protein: CASSFLAQGPGELFF.

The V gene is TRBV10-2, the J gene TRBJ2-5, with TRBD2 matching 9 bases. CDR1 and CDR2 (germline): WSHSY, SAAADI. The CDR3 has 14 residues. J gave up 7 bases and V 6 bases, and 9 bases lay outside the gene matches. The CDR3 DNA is TGCGCCAGCAGACCGGGACTAGCCTCGGGGACCCAGTACTTC. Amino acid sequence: CASRPGLASGTQYF.

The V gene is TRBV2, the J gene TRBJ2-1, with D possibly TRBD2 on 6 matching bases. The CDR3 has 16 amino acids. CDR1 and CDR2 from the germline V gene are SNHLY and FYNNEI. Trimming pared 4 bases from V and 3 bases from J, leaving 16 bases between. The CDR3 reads CASSGKAGTNYNEQFF. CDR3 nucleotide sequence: TGTGCCAGCAGTGGAAAGGCGGGGACCAACTACAATGAGCAGTTCTTC. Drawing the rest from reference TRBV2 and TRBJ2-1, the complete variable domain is EPEVTQTPSHQVTQMGQEVILRCVPISNHLYFYWYRQILGQKVEFLVSFYNNEISEKSEIFDDQFSVERPDGSNFTLKIRSTKLEDSAMYFCASSGKAGTNYNEQFFGPGTRLTVL.